The 2 T cell receptor beta chains presented below share a single source sample, sequenced in a study of T cell responses to AZD1222 COVID-19 vaccine. Produced via immunoSEQ multiplex PCR; TCRdb's table is partial and in-frame only. The sample lists around 130,000 clones, approximately 85% occurring once. This specimen consisted of peripheral blood, obtained on day 0 of AZD1222 vaccination. The receptor source for this set is an adult in good health.

J is TRBJ2-3 and V is TRBV24-1, with 8 bases matching TRBD2. The J segment lost 10 bases and the V segment lost 6 bases, leaving 17 bases of the junction unmatched. Germline V lookup: CDR1 KGHDR, CDR2 SFDVKD. The CDR3 has 16 amino acids. The CDR3 loop reads CATSPDGGGSGRSQYF. CDR3 sequence (DNA): TGTGCCACCAGTCCCGACGGGGGGGGAAGCGGGAGATCGCAGTATTTT.

This sequence joins TRBV4-1 and TRBJ1-5; D call uncertain. V was shortened by 0 bases and J by 9 bases, with 15 bases between the two germline ends. In germline, CDR1 is MGHRA, CDR2 YSYEKL. CDR3 length: 15 amino acids. The CDR3 DNA reads as TGCGCCAGCAGCCAAGAGCCCGGGGAGCCGACGCCCCAGCATTTT. It translates to CASSQEPGEPTPQHF.